The clone carrying this T cell receptor beta chain showed up many times. Antigen specificity is unknown. The CDR3 has 11 residues. CDR1 is DFQATT, CDR2 SNEGSKA, per germline (reference sequence). V was clipped by 6 bases and J by 10 bases, with 15 bases between them. The sample belongs to a study of early T cells in non-severe SARS-CoV-2 infection. Overall study: Investigators sequenced bulk RNA drawn from unsorted whole blood, and chains remained unpaired.

Study-wide results and limits: Sequences matched to VDJdb favored anti-spike CD8 responses, while private and CD4 specificities were missed.

The TCR library protocol was used to attach unique molecular identifiers. These identifiers were attached to individual cDNA molecules. TCRdb passed the 5' RACE reads through MiXCR, listing each CDR3 protein once. The sample lists under 45,000 distinct CDR3 sequences; 5% to 6% were seen once. Specimen: whole blood, collected at baseline. The origin of this receptor is an adult who was a healthcare worker with PCR-confirmed SARS-CoV-2 infection or an uninfected control (not recorded which). V gene TRBV20-1 combines with J gene TRBJ1-1; D perhaps matches TRBD1 (6 bases). CDR3 in DNA: TGCAGTGCCCTTCAGGGGCGCGGAGCTTTCTTT. It yields the protein CSALQGRGAFF.